What follows are 10 T cell receptor beta chains derived from one specimen sequenced in a study of human thymus T cells. Corrective cardiac surgery supplied the resected thymus tissue. The assay was immunoSEQ multiplex PCR, and TCRdb's table has in-frame clones only and misses some. The sample has 65,000 to 90,000 clones, around 95% seen once. Sequenced material: thymus tissue. Receptors originate from a girl under two years old with a congenital heart defect but otherwise immunologically healthy.

The chain is built from TRBV28 and TRBJ2-5; D not certain. Deletions cut 3 bases from V and 5 bases from J, with 16 bases between. CDR3 size: 15 residues. CDR1 and CDR2 from the germline V gene are MDHEN and SYDVKM. This chain's CDR3 is CASSFTPWERETQYF. The CDR3 DNA follows: TGTGCCAGCAGTTTTACCCCCTGGGAACGGGAGACCCAGTACTTC. Together with reference TRBV28 and TRBJ2-5, the CDR3 gives the full variable domain: DVKVTQSSRYLVKRTGEKVFLECVQDMDHENMFWYRQDPGLGLRLIYFSYDVKMKEKGDIPEGYSVSREKKERFSLILESASTNQTSMYLCASSFTPWERETQYFGPGTRLLVL.

The J gene is TRBJ2-7, the V gene TRBV11-2, with 8 bases lining up with TRBD2. V shed 2 bases, J shed 2 bases, and the junction held 8 bases outside the gene matches. CDR1 and CDR2 (germline): SGHAT, FQNNGV. CDR3 size: 16 residues. The CDR3 DNA reads as TGTGCCAGCAGCTTATATAGGGCGGGAGGCCCCTACGAGCAGTACTTC. Residues: CASSLYRAGGPYEQYF.

The V call is TRBV4-2, the J call TRBJ2-1; D is unresolved. Trimming took off 4 bases at V and 3 bases at J, with 10 bases between the two ends. The CDR3 loop spans 14 amino acids. Germline loops: CDR1 LGHNA, CDR2 YNFKEQ. This CDR3 reads CASSPDTHYNEQFF. DNA of the CDR3: TGTGCCAGCAGCCCAGACACTCACTACAATGAGCAGTTCTTC.

This chain joins TRBV28 and TRBJ2-2, with a possible D match to TRBD2 (6 bases). V was trimmed by 8 bases and J by 9 bases, leaving 22 bases between them. Germline CDR1 reads MDHEN; CDR2 reads SYDVKM. This CDR3 has 15 residues. CDR3 nucleotide sequence: TGTGCCAGCGCCAAGGGGCGGGACCCCCCCAGGGAGCTGTTTTTT. Its protein product is CASAKGRDPPRELFF.

The J gene is TRBJ2-1, the V gene TRBV11-2; TRBD2 aligns across 10 bases. The germline V gene encodes CDR1 SGHAT and CDR2 FQNNGV. After removal of 6 bases from V and 7 bases from J, the junction contained 12 bases not matched to a gene. The CDR3 sequence is 16 residues long. The chain's CDR3 is CASRLGGAGGPNEQFF. The CDR3 region has the DNA TGTGCCAGCAGGTTGGGAGGAGCGGGAGGGCCGAATGAGCAGTTCTTC.

The chain recombines TRBV5-6 with TRBJ1-4; weak D call: TRBD1 (6 bases). From germline, CDR1 is SGHDT and CDR2 YYEEEE. The CDR3 is made up of 15 amino acids. V lost 4 bases, J lost 4 bases, and 14 bases lay in between. The CDR3 bases are TGTGCCAGCAGCAGTGGACAGCCTAATAATGAAAAACTGTTTTTT. Its protein is CASSSGQPNNEKLFF.

This clone was recorded only once. The rearrangement links TRBV27 to TRBJ2-7; D is perhaps TRBD1 (6 bases). V was cut by 3 bases and J by 0 bases, with 9 bases left in between. The CDR3 length is 14 residues. Germline CDR1 MNHEY, CDR2 SMNVEV (reference sequence). DNA of the CDR3: TGTGCCAGCAGTTTTGAAGGGGGCTCCTACGAGCAGTACTTC. Residues: CASSFEGGSYEQYF.

This rearrangement joins TRBV5-6 to TRBJ2-7, with D possibly being TRBD1 (6 bases). V lost 1 base and J lost 1, with 12 bases in between. Germline values: CDR1 SGHDT, CDR2 YYEEEE. The CDR3 totals 15 residues. This CDR3 reads CASSLPGAMSYEQYF. The CDR3 nucleotides are TGTGCCAGCAGCTTGCCAGGGGCAATGTCCTACGAGCAGTACTTC.

This clone was detected once. V gene TRBV7-3 combines with J gene TRBJ2-2, with 10 bases aligning to TRBD2. The germline CDR1 and CDR2 sequences are SGHTA and FQGTGA. V trimming: 2 bases; J trimming: 2 bases; junction bases outside the gene matches: 8. CDR3 length equals 18 residues. CDR3 coding DNA: TGTGCCAGCAGCTTATATCCGGGACTAGCGTTCAACACCGGGGAGCTGTTTTTT. It translates to CASSLYPGLAFNTGELFF.

Turning to this clone: One end of the junction is discordant with germline, which a read error may explain. V and J are TRBV4-1 and TRBJ2-2, with 8 positions matching TRBD1. Germline assignment: CDR1 MGHRA and CDR2 YSYEKL. There are 16 residues in the CDR3. CDR3 region: CASSQGQGAKTGELFF. DNA of the CDR3: TGCGCCAGCAGCCAAGGGCAGGGGGCGAAGACCGGGGAGCTGTTTTTT.